This TCR beta chain was sequenced in a study of T cell repertoires in Merkel cell carcinoma (dated 2019 in TCRdb). About the investigation overall: Patients who had received intralesional immunotherapy or systemic immune checkpoint blockade prior to the biopsy were excluded. Tetramer sorting, cloning and paired TCR sequencing of expanded tumor-infiltrating lymphocytes were first used to define MCPyV-specific clonotypes. To be included, a subject needed both a diagnosis of MCPyV-positive Merkel cell carcinoma and tumor-infiltrating lymphocytes that had been successfully expanded in vitro. What the work shows at the level of the full study, not this receptor alone: Normal tissue biopsies were not studied.

In the germline V gene (reference sequence), CDR1 corresponds to MNHEY and CDR2 to SMNVEV. Trimming at the junction amounts to 5 bases on V and 5 bases on J, and the germline ends lie 12 bases apart. CDR3 length: 13 amino acids, cysteine to phenylalanine. Left in the record is the CDR3 DNA by itself, 39 bases read in frame from the first base. Only one count was recorded for this clone. Its antigen is currently not known. Per-base qualities were not stored, and no clone one base away is much larger. Each study subject had MCPyV-positive Merkel cell carcinoma confirmed by biopsy and had serum antibodies to T-antigen that tested positive. Over five adjacent 10-micron frozen tumor sections were used for genomic DNA extraction without cell sorting or culture. Optimal cutting temperature compound was used to freeze tumor biopsy tissue measuring roughly 5 x 5 x 5 mm. Hematoxylin and eosin scout sections confirmed abundant Merkel cell carcinoma and infiltrating cells in the frozen biopsy.

The immunoSEQ assay was used for TRB CDR3 sequencing and data processing of tumor genomic DNA. This is the immuneACCESS table as TCRdb keeps it, with only in-frame sequences that have V and J called. A part of the clones is gone; compared with another copy, unresolved V genes explain less than half, and the rest is unexplained. The sample table holds about 15,000 clones, of which roughly four fifths were seen once. The ten largest clones add up to approximately 17% of the sample. The sequenced sample was tumor tissue. The chain links TRBV27 with TRBJ2-5, and TRBD2 may be the D gene, going by 7 matching bases. The origin of this receptor is an adult with Merkel cell carcinoma. The DNA is as follows: TGTGCCAGCAGTCACAGGGAGGGGGAGACCCAGTACTTC. This translates into CASSHREGETQYF.